Presented here are 28 T cell receptor beta chains from one specimen sequenced in a study of blood T cell repertoires in COVID-19. Profiled with immunoSEQ multiplex PCR; TCRdb holds only in-frame clones, not every one. The sample lists some 270,000 clones; nearly 90% were seen once. The sequencing sample was made of peripheral blood. The receptor source for this set is an older woman with COVID-19, enrolled during active disease.

V and J are TRBV7-9 and TRBJ1-3; possible D gene TRBD1, 5 bases. The CDR3 sequence is 15 residues long. Trimming cost V 4 bases and J 0 bases, with 10 bases left between them. Per germline, CDR1 SEHNR and CDR2 FQNEAQ (reference sequence). CDR3 coding DNA: TGTGCCAGCAGCTCCAGGGAACTCTCTGGAAACACCATATATTTT. It codes for CASSSRELSGNTIYF.

This clone was observed a handful of times. V gene TRBV29-1 combines with J gene TRBJ1-2, with 7 nucleotides matching TRBD1. V dropped 7 bases and J dropped 4; count of bases not matched to a gene: 9. There are 13 residues in the CDR3. Germline V gives CDR1 SQVTM, CDR2 ANQGSEA. In DNA, the CDR3 is TGCAGCGGAGGGGACAGAGGACGCTATGGCTACACCTTC. This translates into CSGGDRGRYGYTF.

This rearrangement joins TRBV7-2 to TRBJ2-7; D uncertain. V was cut by 1 base and J by 5 bases, with 12 bases left in between. The CDR3 consists of 14 residues. CDR1 SGHTA and CDR2 FQGNSA come from the germline V gene. CDR3 coding DNA: TGTGCCAGCAGCTTAGGGGTCACTGGGCACGAGCAGTACTTC. Amino acids: CASSLGVTGHEQYF.

This rearrangement joins TRBV5-1 to TRBJ1-2; 10 bases fit TRBD1. The CDR3 runs 14 residues. The V gene end was trimmed by 2 bases and the J gene end by 6 bases; junction bases not matched to a gene: 4. Germline V gene lookup returns CDR1 SGHRS and CDR2 YFSETQ. CDR3 residues: CASSLDRGRNGYTF. CDR3 coding DNA: TGCGCCAGCAGCTTAGACAGGGGGCGGAATGGCTACACCTTC.

This clone was observed once. The chain couples TRBV18 to TRBJ1-5, with 10 bases matching TRBD1. This CDR3 is 17 amino acids long. V lost 2 bases to trimming and J lost 2 bases; unmatched junction nucleotides: 6. The V gene's germline CDR1 is KGHSH and CDR2 LQKENI. The CDR3 region is CASSPGDRGRGNQPQHF. CDR3 DNA: TGTGCCAGCTCACCAGGCGACAGGGGGCGAGGCAATCAGCCCCAGCATTTT.

The count of this clone is one. The chain recombines TRBV15 with TRBJ1-2, with 8 bases that match TRBD1. The CDR3 is 15 residues long. The J segment lost 8 bases and the V segment lost 0 bases, leaving 8 bases of the junction unmatched. Germline V gives CDR1 LNHNV, CDR2 YYDKDF (reference sequence). CDR3 loop: CATSRDLDRAGGYTF. The CDR3 DNA reads as TGTGCCACCAGCAGAGATTTGGACAGGGCGGGCGGCTACACCTTC.

This chain joins TRBV7-2 and TRBJ2-3; 8 bases agree with TRBD2. V was pared by 9 bases and J by 8 bases, with 7 bases of the junction left unmatched. Germline CDR1 is SGHTA and CDR2 is FQGNSA. The CDR3 totals 12 residues. The CDR3 protein is CASLREAGTQYF. The CDR3 nucleotides read TGTGCCAGTTTGCGGGAGGCTGGTACGCAGTATTTT.

The chain is built from TRBV7-9 and TRBJ1-5; TRBD1 matches at 8 bases. The germline CDR1 and CDR2 sequences are SEHNR and FQNEAQ (reference sequence). The ends lost 5 bases at V and 1 base at J; junction bases unmatched: 7. The CDR3 is 16 amino acids. CDR3 DNA: TGTGCCAGCAGCCTTGAGACAGGGGTAAGCAATCAGCCCCAGCATTTT. Translated: CASSLETGVSNQPQHF.

A word on this clone: This sample also contains other DNA sequences that code for the same CDR3. The chain recombines TRBV19 with TRBJ1-5; 10 nucleotides agree with TRBD1. The CDR3 is 15 residues long. Trimming removed 6 bases from V and 2 bases from J; junction bases left unmatched: 4. In germline, CDR1 is LNHDA, CDR2 SQIVND (reference sequence). CDR3 nucleotide sequence: TGTGCCAGTAGCATCGGACAGGGGGGCAATCAGCCCCAGCATTTT. As protein: CASSIGQGGNQPQHF.

The V gene is TRBV10-3, the J gene TRBJ1-3, with TRBD1 matching over 7 bases. This CDR3 contains 15 residues. With 3 bases clipped from V and 5 bases from J, the junction kept 7 bases outside the gene matches. Germline-derived CDR1 and CDR2 are ENHRY and SYGVKD. The CDR3 region has the DNA TGTGCCATCAGTGATACAGGGGTACGAAGAAACACCATATATTTT. It codes for CAISDTGVRRNTIYF.

V gene TRBV7-2 combines with J gene TRBJ2-7, with 8 bases aligning to TRBD1. V gave up 2 bases and J gave up 4 bases; unmatched junction bases: 4. The CDR3 is 14 amino acids. Per the germline V gene, CDR1 is SGHTA and CDR2 is FQGNSA. The CDR3 DNA sequence: TGTGCCAGCAGCTTACAGGGGGCGCGGTACGAGCAGTACTTC. It yields the protein CASSLQGARYEQYF.

V and J are TRBV19 and TRBJ2-3; 10 nucleotides match TRBD2. Germline V CDR1 and CDR2: LNHDA, SQIVND (reference sequence). The CDR3 is 17 amino acids. V lost 5 bases to trimming and J lost 0 bases; unmatched junction nucleotides: 8. This chain's CDR3 is CASSRKRGGQSTDTQYF. The DNA for the CDR3 is TGTGCCAGTAGTCGGAAGCGGGGGGGACAAAGCACAGATACGCAGTATTTT.

The chain couples TRBV14 to TRBJ1-1, with D possibly being TRBD1 (5 bases). Germline V gives CDR1 SGHDN, CDR2 FVKESK. This CDR3 is 18 amino acids long. V lost 0 bases and J lost 5, with 22 bases in between. The CDR3 region is CASSQELLGHSARTEAFF. DNA for the CDR3: TGTGCCAGCAGCCAAGAATTACTTGGACACTCGGCGAGGACTGAAGCTTTCTTT.

The chain links TRBV5-8 to TRBJ1-5; D call uncertain. This CDR3 has 14 residues. V was trimmed by 4 bases and J by 6 bases, leaving 14 bases between them. Germline CDR1 and CDR2: SGHTS and YDEGEE. The CDR3 DNA reads TGTGCCAGCAGCCCCCAGGCCGGGATTCAGCCCCAGCATTTT. Translated, it gives CASSPQAGIQPQHF.

The chain has TRBV29-1 and TRBJ1-2; D is unclear. Germline V gene data show CDR1 as SQVTM and CDR2 as ANQGSEA. The CDR3 has 11 residues. Trimming shortened V by 3 bases and J by 5 bases, and 7 bases separated the two germline ends. The CDR3 DNA is TGCAGCGTTGAGACAACTTATGGCTACACCTTC. This encodes CSVETTYGYTF.

The V call is TRBV6-1, the J call TRBJ2-2; D perhaps matches TRBD1 (6 bases). The germline V and J ends were trimmed by 4 bases and 4 bases, with 10 bases remaining between them. This CDR3 comprises 14 residues. Germline loops: CDR1 MNHNS, CDR2 SASEGT. The CDR3 region has the DNA TGTGCCAGCAGTGCTACAGGGTCCACCGGGGAGCTGTTTTTT. The encoded protein is CASSATGSTGELFF.

For the CDR3, the DNA is TGTGCCAGCAGCTTATACGGCTCTGGGGCCAACGTCCTGACTTTC. It translates to CASSLYGSGANVLTF. The chain combines TRBV6-2 or TRBV6-3 with TRBJ2-6; D remains ambiguous. From germline, CDR1 is MNHEY and CDR2 SVGEGT. The CDR3 is 15 amino acids. V dropped 6 bases and J dropped 0 bases, with 9 bases sitting between them.

The chain is built from TRBV13 and TRBJ2-5, with 12 bases matching TRBD2. In germline, CDR1 is PRHDT, CDR2 FYEKMQ (reference sequence). This CDR3 is 18 amino acids long. With 2 bases clipped from V and 2 bases from J, the junction kept 9 bases outside the gene matches. CDR3 loop: CASSLLSLAGGRQETQYF. The DNA for the CDR3 is TGTGCCAGCAGCTTATTATCACTAGCGGGGGGAAGACAAGAGACCCAGTACTTC.

V usage is TRBV24-1 and J usage is TRBJ1-5; 12 bases agree with TRBD1. CDR1 and CDR2 from the germline V gene are KGHDR and SFDVKD. The CDR3 length is 18 residues. V lost 0 bases, J lost 9 bases, and 11 bases stayed unmatched. The CDR3 DNA reads as TGTGCCACCAGTGATTTGAAAGGGGGGACAGGGGGCCGAATGCCCCAGCATTTT. Translating it yields CATSDLKGGTGGRMPQHF.

The rearrangement links TRBV30 to TRBJ2-5; 10 nucleotides agree with TRBD2. The CDR3 is 13 residues long. V lost 4 bases, J lost 6 bases, and 5 bases stayed unmatched. Per germline, CDR1 GTSNPN and CDR2 SVGIG (reference sequence). CDR3 sequence (DNA): TGTGCCTGGAACCAGCGGGGGGGAAAGACCCAGTACTTC. Amino acid sequence: CAWNQRGGKTQYF.

V usage is TRBV5-5 and J usage is TRBJ2-5; 10 bases match TRBD1. CDR1 and CDR2 from the germline V gene are SGHKS and YYEKEE (reference sequence). The trim removed 4 bases at V and 5 bases at J, leaving 8 bases unmatched. The CDR3 covers 15 residues. CDR3 protein: CASSTGTGDRETQYF. The CDR3 DNA is TGTGCCAGCAGCACGGGGACAGGGGACCGCGAGACCCAGTACTTC.

The CDR3 region is CASSQEDRFFSGANVLTF. The DNA of the CDR3 is TGTGCCAGCAGCCAAGAGGACAGATTCTTCTCTGGGGCCAACGTCCTGACTTTC. This sequence joins TRBV4-2 and TRBJ2-6; TRBD1 is a possible D gene (6 bases). Germline loops: CDR1 LGHNA, CDR2 YNFKEQ. The CDR3 sequence is 18 residues long. V was trimmed by 0 bases and J by 0 bases, leaving 12 bases between them.

The V call is TRBV19, the J call TRBJ1-2, with 7 nucleotides matching TRBD1. This CDR3 region has 13 residues. Germline CDR1 is LNHDA and CDR2 is SQIVND (reference sequence). V shed 1 base, J shed 6 bases, and the junction held 2 bases outside the gene matches. The CDR3 loop reads CASSIAQGDGYTF. CDR3 nucleotides: TGTGCCAGTAGTATAGCCCAGGGGGATGGCTACACCTTC.

This chain connects TRBV6-5 to TRBJ2-5; D is uncertain. This CDR3 is built from 13 residues. Between the trimmed V and J ends, which lost 6 bases and 5 bases, there was a span of 13 bases. Germline lookup yields CDR1 MNHEY and CDR2 SVGAGI. DNA for the CDR3: TGTGCCAGCAGCCTGGTAGCTGGGGAGACCCAGTACTTC. Protein sequence: CASSLVAGETQYF.

The sample holds one count of this clone. The chain recombines TRBV7-2 with TRBJ1-5; D gene ambiguous. The CDR3 contains 13 residues. Trimming pared 2 bases from V and 6 bases from J, leaving 8 bases between. CDR1 SGHTA and CDR2 FQGNSA come from the germline V gene. This CDR3 reads CASSLSFGQPQHF. Here the CDR3 DNA reads TGTGCCAGCAGCTTAAGTTTCGGTCAGCCCCAGCATTTT.

This clone occurred a few times. The chain employs TRBV18 and TRBJ1-4; 7 positions agree with TRBD1. The V segment lost 3 bases and the J segment 2 bases; nucleotides outside the gene matches: 3. Germline CDR1 KGHSH, CDR2 LQKENI. The CDR3 extends over 15 amino acids. The CDR3 sequence: CASSPSQGTNEKLFF. The CDR3 DNA is TGTGCCAGCTCACCTTCACAGGGGACTAATGAAAAACTGTTTTTT.

The chain employs TRBV19 and TRBJ1-6, with a weak D call TRBD1 (5 bases). This CDR3 spans 18 amino acids. Germline values: CDR1 LNHDA, CDR2 SQIVND (reference sequence). V was trimmed by 5 bases and J by 6 bases, leaving 23 bases between them. The CDR3 region is CASSLQRPGLSVNSPLHF. The CDR3 DNA is TGTGCCAGTAGTCTCCAACGGCCGGGACTTTCTGTTAATTCACCCCTCCACTTT.

The count of this clone is one. V gene TRBV5-4 combines with J gene TRBJ2-6; possible D gene TRBD1, 5 bases. CDR3 length: 16 residues. Trimming shortened V by 4 bases and J by 0 bases, and 11 bases separated the two germline ends. Germline assignment: CDR1 SGHNT and CDR2 YYREEE (reference sequence). The CDR3 is CASSRDSYSGANVLTF. DNA for the CDR3: TGTGCCAGCAGCCGCGACAGCTACTCTGGGGCCAACGTCCTGACTTTC.